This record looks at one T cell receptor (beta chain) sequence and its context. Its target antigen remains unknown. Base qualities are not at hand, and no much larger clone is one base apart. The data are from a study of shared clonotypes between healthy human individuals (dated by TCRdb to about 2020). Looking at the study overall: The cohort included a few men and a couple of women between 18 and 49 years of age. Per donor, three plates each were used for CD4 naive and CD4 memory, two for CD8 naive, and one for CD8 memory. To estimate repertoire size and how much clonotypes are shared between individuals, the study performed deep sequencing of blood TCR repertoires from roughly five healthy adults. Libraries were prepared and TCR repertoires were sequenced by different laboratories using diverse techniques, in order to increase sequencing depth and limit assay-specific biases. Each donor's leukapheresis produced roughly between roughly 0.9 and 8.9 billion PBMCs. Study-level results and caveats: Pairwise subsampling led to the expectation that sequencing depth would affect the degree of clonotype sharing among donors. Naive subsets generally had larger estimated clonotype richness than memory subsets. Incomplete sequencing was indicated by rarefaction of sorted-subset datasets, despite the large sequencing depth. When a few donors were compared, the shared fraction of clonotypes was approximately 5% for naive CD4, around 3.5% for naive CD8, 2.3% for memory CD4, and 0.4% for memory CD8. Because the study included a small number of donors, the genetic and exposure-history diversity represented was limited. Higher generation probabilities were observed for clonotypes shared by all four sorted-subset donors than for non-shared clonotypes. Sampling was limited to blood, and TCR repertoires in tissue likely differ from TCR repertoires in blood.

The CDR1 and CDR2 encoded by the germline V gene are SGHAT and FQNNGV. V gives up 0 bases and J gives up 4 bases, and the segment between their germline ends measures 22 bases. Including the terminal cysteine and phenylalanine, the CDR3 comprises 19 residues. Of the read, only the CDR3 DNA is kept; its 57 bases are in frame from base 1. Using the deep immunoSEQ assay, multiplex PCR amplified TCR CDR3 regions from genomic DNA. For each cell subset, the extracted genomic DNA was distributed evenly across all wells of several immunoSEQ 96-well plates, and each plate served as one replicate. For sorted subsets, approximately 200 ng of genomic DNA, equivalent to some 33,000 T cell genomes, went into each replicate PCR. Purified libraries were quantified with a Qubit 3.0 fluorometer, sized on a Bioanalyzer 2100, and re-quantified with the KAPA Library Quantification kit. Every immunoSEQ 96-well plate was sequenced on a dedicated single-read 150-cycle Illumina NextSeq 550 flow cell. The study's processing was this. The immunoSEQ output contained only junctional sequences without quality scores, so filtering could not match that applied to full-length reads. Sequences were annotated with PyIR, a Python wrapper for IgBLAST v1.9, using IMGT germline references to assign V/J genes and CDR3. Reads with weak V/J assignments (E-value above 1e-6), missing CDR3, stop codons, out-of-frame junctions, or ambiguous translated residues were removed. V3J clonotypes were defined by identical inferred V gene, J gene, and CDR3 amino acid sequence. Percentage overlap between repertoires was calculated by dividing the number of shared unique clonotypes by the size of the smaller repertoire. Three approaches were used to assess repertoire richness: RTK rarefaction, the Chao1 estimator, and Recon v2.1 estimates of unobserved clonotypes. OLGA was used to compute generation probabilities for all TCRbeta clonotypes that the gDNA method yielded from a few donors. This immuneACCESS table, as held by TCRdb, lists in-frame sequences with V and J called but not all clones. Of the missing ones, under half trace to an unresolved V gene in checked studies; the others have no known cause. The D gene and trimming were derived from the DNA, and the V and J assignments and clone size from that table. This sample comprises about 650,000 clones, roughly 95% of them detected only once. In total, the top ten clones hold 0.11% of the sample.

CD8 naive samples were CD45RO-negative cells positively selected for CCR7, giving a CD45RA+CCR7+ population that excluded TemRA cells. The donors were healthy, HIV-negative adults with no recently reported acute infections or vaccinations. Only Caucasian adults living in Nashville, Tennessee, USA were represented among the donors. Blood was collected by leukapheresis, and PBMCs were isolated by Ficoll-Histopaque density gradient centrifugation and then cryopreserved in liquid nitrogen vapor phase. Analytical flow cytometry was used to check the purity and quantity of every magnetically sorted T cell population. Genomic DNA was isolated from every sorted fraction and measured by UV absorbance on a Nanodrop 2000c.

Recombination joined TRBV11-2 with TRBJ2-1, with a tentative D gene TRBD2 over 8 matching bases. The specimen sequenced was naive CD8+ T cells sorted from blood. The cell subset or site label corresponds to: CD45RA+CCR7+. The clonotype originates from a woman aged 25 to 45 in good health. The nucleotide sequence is TGTGCCAGCAGCTTAGATGGGACAGCTAGCGGGCCTTGGTACAATGAGCAGTTCTTC. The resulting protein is CASSLDGTASGPWYNEQFF. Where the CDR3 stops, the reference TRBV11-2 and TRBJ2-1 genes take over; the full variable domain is EAGVAQSPRYKIIEKRQSVAFWCNPISGHATLYWYQQILGQGPKLLIQFQNNGVVDDSQLPKDRFSAERLKGVDSTLKIQPAKLEDSAVYLCASSLDGTASGPWYNEQFFGPGTRLTVL.